A single sample gave rise to the 5 T cell receptor beta chains below, sequenced in a study of blood T cells in healthy people across ages. Next came a second PCR, run for about 7 to 12 cycles, which used a sample-barcoded 5' primer along with a J-beta primer mix. MiXCR, applied by TCRdb to the 5' RACE reads, yields one record per CDR3 protein. The data hold around 650,000 distinct CDR3 sequences, with about 34% observed a single time. Sequencing was carried out using blood. The source of these receptors is an elderly woman in good health.

A remark on this clonotype: A single base separates this from a much larger clone, so it may be a read error. The chain recombines TRBV9 with TRBJ2-7; 9 nucleotides line up with TRBD1. The CDR3 spans 15 residues. Per the germline V gene, CDR1 is SGDLS and CDR2 is YYNGEE. Trimming cost V 6 bases and J 1 base; bases outside gene matches: 8. The CDR3 DNA reads TGTGCCAGCACCACGGGACAGGGACCTTCCTACGAGCAGTACTTC. Protein product: CASTTGQGPSYEQYF.

This clonotype was observed many times. This chain joins TRBV4-1 and TRBJ2-1, with 7 bases fitting TRBD1. V was clipped by 3 bases and J by 2 bases; unmatched bases: 4. CDR1 and CDR2 from the germline V gene are MGHRA and YSYEKL. The CDR3 spans 15 residues. CDR3 region: CASSQTGTAYNEQFF. The CDR3 region has the DNA TGCGCCAGCAGCCAGACGGGGACAGCCTACAATGAGCAGTTCTTC.

This clonotype occurred many times. This chain joins TRBV6-5 and TRBJ1-5, with a tentative D call TRBD1 (6 bases). Looked up from germline, CDR1 is MNHEY and CDR2 is SVGAGI. The CDR3 loop spans 16 amino acids. Deletions cut 5 bases from V and 0 bases from J, with 14 bases between. Written as DNA, the CDR3 is TGTGCCAGCAGTCCGAGGGGGGGGGATAGCAATCAGCCCCAGCATTTT. Residues: CASSPRGGDSNQPQHF.

Ten or more counts support this clonotype. CDR3 DNA sequence: TGTGCCAGCTCACCCGGGACAGGGAGGGCCAACGTCCTGACTTTC. Its translation is CASSPGTGRANVLTF. This chain connects TRBV18 to TRBJ2-6; TRBD1 aligns across 9 bases. The CDR3 totals 15 residues. V dropped 3 bases and J dropped 5; count of bases not matched to a gene: 2. Germline V CDR1 and CDR2: KGHSH, LQKENI.

This clonotype was seen at least ten times. The chain uses TRBV30 and TRBJ2-5, with D maybe TRBD1 (6 bases). Germline V gives CDR1 GTSNPN, CDR2 SVGIG (reference sequence). Trimming stripped 5 bases from V and 4 bases from J, with 14 bases between. This CDR3 has 13 residues. The CDR3 nucleotides are TGTGCCTGGGGGCAGGGGTTGGGAGAGACCCAGTACTTC. Translation: CAWGQGLGETQYF.